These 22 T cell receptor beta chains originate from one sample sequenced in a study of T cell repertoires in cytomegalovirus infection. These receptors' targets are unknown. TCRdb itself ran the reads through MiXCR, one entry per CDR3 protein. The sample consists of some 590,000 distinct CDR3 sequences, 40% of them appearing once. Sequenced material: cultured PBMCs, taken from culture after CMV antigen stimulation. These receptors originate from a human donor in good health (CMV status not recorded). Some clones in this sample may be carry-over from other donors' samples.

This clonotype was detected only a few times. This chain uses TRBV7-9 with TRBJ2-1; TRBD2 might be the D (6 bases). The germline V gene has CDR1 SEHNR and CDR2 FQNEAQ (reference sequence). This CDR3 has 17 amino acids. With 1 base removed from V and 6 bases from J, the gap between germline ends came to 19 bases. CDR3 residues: CASSLEASTRVPNEQFF. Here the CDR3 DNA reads TGTGCCAGCAGCTTAGAGGCCTCGACTAGAGTTCCCAATGAGCAGTTCTTC.

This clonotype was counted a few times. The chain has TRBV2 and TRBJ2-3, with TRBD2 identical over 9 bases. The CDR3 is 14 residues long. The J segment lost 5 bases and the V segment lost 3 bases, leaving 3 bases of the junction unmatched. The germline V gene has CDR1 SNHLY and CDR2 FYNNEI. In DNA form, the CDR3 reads TGTGCCAGCAGTGAGATTAGCGGGAGAGATACGCAGTATTTT. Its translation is CASSEISGRDTQYF. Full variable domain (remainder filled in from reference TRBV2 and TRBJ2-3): EPEVTQTPSHQVTQMGQEVILRCVPISNHLYFYWYRQILGQKVEFLVSFYNNEISEKSEIFDDQFSVERPDGSNFTLKIRSTKLEDSAMYFCASSEISGRDTQYFGPGTRLTVL.

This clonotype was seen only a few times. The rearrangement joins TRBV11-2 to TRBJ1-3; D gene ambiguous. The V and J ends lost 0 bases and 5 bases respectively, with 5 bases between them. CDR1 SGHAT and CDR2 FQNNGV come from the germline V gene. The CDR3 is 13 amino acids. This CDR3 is CASSLDGRNTIYF. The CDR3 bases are TGTGCCAGCAGCTTAGATGGAAGAAACACCATATATTTT.

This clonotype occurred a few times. The CDR3 nucleotides are TGTGCCAGCCACGCCTCAGCGGGGCTGGCCGGGGAGCTGTTTTTT. Its protein product is CASHASAGLAGELFF. The chain has TRBV7-8 and TRBJ2-2; 7 bases align to TRBD2. The CDR3 sequence is 15 residues long. Germline V gene sequence: CDR1 SGHVS, CDR2 FQNEAQ. V dropped 8 bases and J dropped 6; count of bases not matched to a gene: 12. The full variable domain, rest sourced from reference TRBV7-8 and TRBJ2-2, is GAGVSQSPRYKVAKRGQDVALRCDPISGHVSLFWYQQALGQGPEFLTYFQNEAQLDKSGLPSDRFFAERPEGSVSTLKIQRTQQEDSAVYLCASHASAGLAGELFFGEGSRLTVL.

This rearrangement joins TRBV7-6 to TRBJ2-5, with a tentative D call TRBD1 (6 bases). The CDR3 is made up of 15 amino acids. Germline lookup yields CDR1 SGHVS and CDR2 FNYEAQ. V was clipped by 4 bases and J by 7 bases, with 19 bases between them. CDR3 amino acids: CASSSFGQTRWTQYF. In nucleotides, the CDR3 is TGTGCCAGCAGCTCATTCGGACAGACAAGATGGACCCAGTACTTC.

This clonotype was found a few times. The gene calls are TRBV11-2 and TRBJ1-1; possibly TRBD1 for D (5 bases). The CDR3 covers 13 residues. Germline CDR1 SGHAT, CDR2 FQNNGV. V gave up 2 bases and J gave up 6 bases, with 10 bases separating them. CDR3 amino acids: CASSLRREAEAFF. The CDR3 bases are TGTGCCAGCAGCTTACGCAGGGAAGCTGAAGCTTTCTTT.

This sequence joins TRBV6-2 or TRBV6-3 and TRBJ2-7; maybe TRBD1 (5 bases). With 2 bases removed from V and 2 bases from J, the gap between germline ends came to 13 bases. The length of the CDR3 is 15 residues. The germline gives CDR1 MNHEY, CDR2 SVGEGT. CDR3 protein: CASSYVRAITYEQYF. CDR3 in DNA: TGTGCCAGCAGTTACGTCAGGGCAATAACCTACGAGCAGTACTTC.

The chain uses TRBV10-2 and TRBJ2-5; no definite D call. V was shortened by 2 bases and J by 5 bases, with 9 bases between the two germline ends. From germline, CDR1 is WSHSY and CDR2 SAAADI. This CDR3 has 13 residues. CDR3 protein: CASSEQLWETQYF. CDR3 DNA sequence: TGCGCCAGCAGTGAGCAGTTGTGGGAGACCCAGTACTTC.

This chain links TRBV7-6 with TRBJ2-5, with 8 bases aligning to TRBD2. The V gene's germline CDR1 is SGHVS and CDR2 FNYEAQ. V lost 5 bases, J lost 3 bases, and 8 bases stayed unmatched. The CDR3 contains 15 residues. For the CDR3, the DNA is TGTGCCAGCAGCCGCAAAACGCGGGGGGAAGAGACCCAGTACTTC. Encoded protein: CASSRKTRGEETQYF.

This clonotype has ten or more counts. The CDR3 DNA reads as TGTGCCAGCAGTTTCGGACAGACTAATGAAAAACTGTTTTTT. Translation: CASSFGQTNEKLFF. The rearrangement uses TRBV7-2 and TRBJ1-4; a possible D gene is TRBD1 (6 bases). The ends were cut back, 6 bases at V and 2 bases at J, with 10 bases in the middle. The CDR3 totals 14 residues. CDR1 and CDR2 from the germline V gene are SGHTA and FQGNSA.

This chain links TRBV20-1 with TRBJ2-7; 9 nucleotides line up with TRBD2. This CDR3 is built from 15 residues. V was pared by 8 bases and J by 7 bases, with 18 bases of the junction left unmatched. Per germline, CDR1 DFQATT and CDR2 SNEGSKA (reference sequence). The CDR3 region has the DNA TGCAGTCCACCAAGAAGCGGGGGGATTTATGAGGAGCAGTACTTC. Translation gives CSPPRSGGIYEEQYF.

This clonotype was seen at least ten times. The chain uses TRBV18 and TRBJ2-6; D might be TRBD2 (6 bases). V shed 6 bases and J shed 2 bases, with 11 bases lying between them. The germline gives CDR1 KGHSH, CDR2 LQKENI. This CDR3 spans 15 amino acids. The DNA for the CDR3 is TGTGCCAGCTCGGAGGGAGCGGCTGGGGCCAACGTCCTGACTTTC. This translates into CASSEGAAGANVLTF. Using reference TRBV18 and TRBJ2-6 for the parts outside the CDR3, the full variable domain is NAGVMQNPRHLVRRRGQEARLRCSPMKGHSHVYWYRQLPEEGLKFMVYLQKENIIDESGMPKERFSAEFPKEGPSILRIQQVVRGDSAAYFCASSEGAAGANVLTFGAGSRLTVL.

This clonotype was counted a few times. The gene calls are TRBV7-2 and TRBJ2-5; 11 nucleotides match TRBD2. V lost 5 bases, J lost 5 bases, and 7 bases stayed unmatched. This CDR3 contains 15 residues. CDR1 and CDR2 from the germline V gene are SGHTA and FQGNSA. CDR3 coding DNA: TGTGCCAGCAGCCGAACTAGCGGGGGCCGGGAGACCCAGTACTTC. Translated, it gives CASSRTSGGRETQYF.

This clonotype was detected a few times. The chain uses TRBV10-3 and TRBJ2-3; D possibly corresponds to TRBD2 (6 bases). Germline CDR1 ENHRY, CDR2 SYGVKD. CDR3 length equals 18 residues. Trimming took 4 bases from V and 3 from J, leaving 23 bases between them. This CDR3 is CAISASASAARGTDTQYF. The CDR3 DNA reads TGTGCCATCAGTGCCTCGGCTAGCGCCGCTCGTGGGACAGATACGCAGTATTTT.

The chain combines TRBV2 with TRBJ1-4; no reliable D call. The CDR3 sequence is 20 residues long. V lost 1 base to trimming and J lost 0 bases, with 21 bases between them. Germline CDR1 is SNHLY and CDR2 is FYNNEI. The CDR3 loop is CASSEDPLSIGQATNEKLFF. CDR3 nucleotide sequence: TGTGCCAGCAGTGAAGACCCCCTCTCCATCGGGCAGGCAACTAATGAAAAACTGTTTTTT. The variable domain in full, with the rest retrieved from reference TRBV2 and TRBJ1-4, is EPEVTQTPSHQVTQMGQEVILRCVPISNHLYFYWYRQILGQKVEFLVSFYNNEISEKSEIFDDQFSVERPDGSNFTLKIRSTKLEDSAMYFCASSEDPLSIGQATNEKLFFGSGTQLSVL.

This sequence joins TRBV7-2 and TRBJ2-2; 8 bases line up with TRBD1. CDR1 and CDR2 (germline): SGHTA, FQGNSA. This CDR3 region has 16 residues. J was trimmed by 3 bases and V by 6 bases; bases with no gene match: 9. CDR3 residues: CASSPAAGGDTGELFF. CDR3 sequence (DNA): TGTGCCAGCAGTCCCGCCGCAGGGGGCGACACCGGGGAGCTGTTTTTT.

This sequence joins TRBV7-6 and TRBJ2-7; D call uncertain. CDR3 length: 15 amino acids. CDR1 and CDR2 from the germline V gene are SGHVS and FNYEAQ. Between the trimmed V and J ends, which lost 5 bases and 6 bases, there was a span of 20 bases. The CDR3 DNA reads TGTGCCAGCAGCCCAGGCCCGGGCCTCAGGATCGAGCAGTACTTC. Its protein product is CASSPGPGLRIEQYF.

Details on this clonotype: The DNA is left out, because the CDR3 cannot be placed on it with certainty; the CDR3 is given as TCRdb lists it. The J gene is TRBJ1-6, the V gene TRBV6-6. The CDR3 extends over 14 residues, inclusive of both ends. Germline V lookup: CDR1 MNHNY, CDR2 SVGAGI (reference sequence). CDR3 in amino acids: CASSTSALGSPLHF.

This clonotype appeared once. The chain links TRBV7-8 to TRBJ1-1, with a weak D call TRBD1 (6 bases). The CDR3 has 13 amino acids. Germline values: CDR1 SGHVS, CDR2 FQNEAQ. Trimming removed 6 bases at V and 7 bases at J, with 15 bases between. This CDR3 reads CASRFAGTHEAFF. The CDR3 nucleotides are TGTGCCAGCAGATTCGCCGGGACACATGAAGCTTTCTTT.

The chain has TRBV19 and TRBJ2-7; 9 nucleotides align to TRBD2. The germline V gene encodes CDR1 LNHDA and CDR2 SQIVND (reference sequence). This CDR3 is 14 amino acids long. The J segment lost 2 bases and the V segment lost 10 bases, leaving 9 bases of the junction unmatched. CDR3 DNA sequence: TGTGCCACCTCTAGCGGGGCGAATCCCTACGAGCAGTACTTC. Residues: CATSSGANPYEQYF. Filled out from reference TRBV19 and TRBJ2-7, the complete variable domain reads DGGITQSPKYLFRKEGQNVTLSCEQNLNHDAMYWYRQDPGQGLRLIYYSQIVNDFQKGDIAEGYSVSREKKESFPLTVTSAQKNPTAFYLCATSSGANPYEQYFGPGTRLTVT.

CDR3 sequence reads: CASSQMAGVGNEQFF. In DNA form, the CDR3 reads TGTGCCAGCAGCCAAATGGCGGGGGTCGGGAATGAGCAGTTCTTC. This chain connects TRBV3-1 to TRBJ2-1, with 7 nucleotides matching TRBD2. This CDR3 region has 15 residues. From germline, CDR1 is LGHDT and CDR2 YNNKEL (reference sequence). The trim removed 2 bases at V and 7 bases at J, leaving 8 bases unmatched.

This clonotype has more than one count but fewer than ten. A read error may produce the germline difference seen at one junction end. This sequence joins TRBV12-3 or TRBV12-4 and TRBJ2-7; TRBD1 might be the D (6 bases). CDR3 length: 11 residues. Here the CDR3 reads CASSTTRDKIF. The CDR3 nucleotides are TGTGCCAGCAGTACCACCCGGGACAAGATTTTC.